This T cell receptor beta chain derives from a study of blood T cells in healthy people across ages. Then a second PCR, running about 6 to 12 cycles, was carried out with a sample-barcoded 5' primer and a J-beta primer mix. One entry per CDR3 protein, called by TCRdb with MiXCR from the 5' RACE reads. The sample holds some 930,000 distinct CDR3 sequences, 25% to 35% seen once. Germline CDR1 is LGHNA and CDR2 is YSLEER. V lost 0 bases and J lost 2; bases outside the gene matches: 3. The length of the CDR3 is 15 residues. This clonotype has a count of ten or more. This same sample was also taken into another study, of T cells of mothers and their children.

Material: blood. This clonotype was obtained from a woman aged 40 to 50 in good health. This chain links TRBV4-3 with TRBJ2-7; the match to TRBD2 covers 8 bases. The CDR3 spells CASSQDPAGAYEQYF. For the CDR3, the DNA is TGCGCCAGCAGCCAAGACCCAGCGGGAGCCTACGAGCAGTACTTC.